This T cell receptor (beta chain) is drawn from a study of blood T cell repertoires in COVID-19. The CDR3 covers 12 residues. Germline V gene data show CDR1 as MGHRA and CDR2 as YSYEKL. V lost 1 base, J lost 13 bases, and 11 bases lay in between. In the source study's methods: Reference gene primer amplification gave estimated nucleated cell counts. TCRdb's copy holds only in-frame clones and misses some; the assay was immunoSEQ multiplex PCR. The V and J calls and the clone size are those of that table, but D and trimming were determined from the DNA. The sample carries about 64,000 clones, 75% to 95% recorded once.

Sequences were obtained from peripheral blood. This TCR was recovered from a woman aged 80 or older with active COVID-19. The chain has TRBV4-1 and TRBJ2-4, with D uncertain. CDR3 in amino acids: CASSQVAGLQYF. The CDR3 bases are TGCGCCAGCAGCCAAGTCGCAGGTCTCCAGTACTTC.